Sequencing of this TCR beta chain was carried out in a study of OX40 agonist ivuxolimab in advanced cancers. Study-wide findings and caveats: The 0.1-3.0 mg/kg partial responders had among the lowest clonal expansion.

A note on this clone: Its antigen is not identified.

The data were produced by immunoSEQ multiplex PCR, yet TCRdb's version contains in-frame clones alone and is incomplete. The sample has approximately 84,000 clones; roughly 89% are singletons. The source was CD4+ or CD8+ T cells sorted from blood, collected in a trial of the OX40 agonist ivuxolimab. The receptor's source is an adult with an advanced solid tumor such as melanoma, head and neck, liver or kidney cancer.

The CDR3 DNA sequence: TGTGCCAGCAGCGTGCAGGGCCCCCCGTTATTCGGTGAGCAGTTCTTC. Translated: CASSVQGPPLFGEQFF. The rearrangement joins TRBV9 to TRBJ2-1, with D tentatively TRBD1 (5 bases). Germline values: CDR1 SGDLS, CDR2 YYNGEE. This CDR3 contains 16 residues. V lost 2 bases and J lost 9, with 21 bases in between. The variable domain in full, completed from reference TRBV9 and TRBJ2-1, reads DSGVTQTPKHLITATGQRVTLRCSPRSGDLSVYWYQQSLDQGLQFLIQYYNGEERAKGNILERFSAQQFPDLHSELNLSSLELGDSALYFCASSVQGPPLFGEQFFGPGTRLTVL.